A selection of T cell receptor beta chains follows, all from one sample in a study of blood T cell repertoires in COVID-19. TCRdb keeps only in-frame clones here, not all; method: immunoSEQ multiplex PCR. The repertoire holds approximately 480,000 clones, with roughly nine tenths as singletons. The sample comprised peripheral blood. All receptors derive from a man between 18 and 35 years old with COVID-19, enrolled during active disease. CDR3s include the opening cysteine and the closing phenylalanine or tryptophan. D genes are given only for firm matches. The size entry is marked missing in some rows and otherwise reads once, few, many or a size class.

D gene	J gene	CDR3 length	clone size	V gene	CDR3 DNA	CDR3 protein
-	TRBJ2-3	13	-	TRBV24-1	TGTGCCACCAGTGAGGCCTTCACAGATACGCAGTATTTT	CATSEAFTDTQYF
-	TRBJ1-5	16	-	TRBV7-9	TGTGCCAGCAGCCTTACAGGTTACGCTAGCAATCAGCCCCAGCATTTT	CASSLTGYASNQPQHF
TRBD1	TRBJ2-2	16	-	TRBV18	TGTGCCAGCTCAAGGGACGGGACAGGGGCCACCGGGGAGCTGTTTTTT	CASSRDGTGATGELFF
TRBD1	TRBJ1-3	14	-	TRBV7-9	TGTGCCAGCAGCCTGGGACAGGGGGCTAACACCATATATTTT	CASSLGQGANTIYF
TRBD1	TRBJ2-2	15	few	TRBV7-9	TGTGCCAGCAGCCGAAAACAGGGGGCTACCGGGGAGCTGTTTTTT	CASSRKQGATGELFF
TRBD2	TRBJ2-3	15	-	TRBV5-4	TGTGCCAGCAGCTTGCGAGCGGGAGGCACAGATACGCAGTATTTT	CASSLRAGGTDTQYF
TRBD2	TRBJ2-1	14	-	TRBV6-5	TGTGCCAGCAGTTATTTCGGACTAGCGGATGAGCAGTTCTTC	CASSYFGLADEQFF
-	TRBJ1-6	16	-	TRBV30	TGTGCCTGGAAGATCCGGGACATGGGCTATAATTCACCCCTCCACTTT	CAWKIRDMGYNSPLHF
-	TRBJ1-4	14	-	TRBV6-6	TGTGCCAGCAGGCAGGATGCAACTAATGAAAAACTGTTTTTT	CASRQDATNEKLFF
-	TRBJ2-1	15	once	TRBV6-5	TGTGCCAGCAGTTACTCAGCGCGGAGAAACAATGAGCAGTTCTTC	CASSYSARRNNEQFF
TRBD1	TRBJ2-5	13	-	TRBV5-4	TGTGCCAGCAGCGTGGGACAGGGAGAGACCCAGTACTTC	CASSVGQGETQYF
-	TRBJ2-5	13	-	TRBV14	TGTGCCAGCAGCCAAAATAGCCAAGAGACCCAGTACTTC	CASSQNSQETQYF
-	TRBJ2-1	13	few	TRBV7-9	TGTGCCAGCAGCCAACTGGCCCAGGGTGAGCAGTTCTTC	CASSQLAQGEQFF
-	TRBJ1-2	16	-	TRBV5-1	TGCGCCAGCAGCATCGGACAGCACATCGCTAACTATGGCTACACCTTC	CASSIGQHIANYGYTF
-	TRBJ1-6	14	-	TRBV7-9	TGTGCCAGCACCCTACAAGGGGATAATTCACCCCTCCACTTT	CASTLQGDNSPLHF
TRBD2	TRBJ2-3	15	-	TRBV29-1	TGCAGCGCACCCGCCGGGACTAGCGGGACAGATACGCAGTATTTT	CSAPAGTSGTDTQYF
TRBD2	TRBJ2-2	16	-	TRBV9	TGTGCCAGCAGCCCCAGGGGGACTAGCGGGGTCGGGGAGCTGTTTTTT	CASSPRGTSGVGELFF
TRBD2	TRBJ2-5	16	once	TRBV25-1	TGTGCCAGCAGTGTCACTAGCGGGAGACTCGGGGAGACCCAGTACTTC	CASSVTSGRLGETQYF
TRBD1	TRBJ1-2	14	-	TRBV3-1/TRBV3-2	TGTGCCAGCAAAAGACAGGGGGCTGACTATGGCTACACCTTC	CASKRQGADYGYTF
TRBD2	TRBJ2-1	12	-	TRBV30	TGTGCCTGGAAGTTAGCGGGAGTTGAGCAGTTCTTC	CAWKLAGVEQFF
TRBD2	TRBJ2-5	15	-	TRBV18	TGTGCCAGCTCACGGGGACTAGCGGGAGAAGAGACCCAGTACTTC	CASSRGLAGEETQYF
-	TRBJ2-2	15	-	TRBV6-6	TGTGCCAGCAGCCGGGACATCCTGAACACCGGGGAGCTGTTTTTT	CASSRDILNTGELFF
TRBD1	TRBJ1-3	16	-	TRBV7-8	TGTGCCAGCAGCTTTCAGGGGGCTATGGCCGGAAACACCATATATTTT	CASSFQGAMAGNTIYF
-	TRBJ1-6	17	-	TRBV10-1	TGCGCCAGCAGTGAGTCATACAGCAGCTCCTATAATTCACCCCTCCACTTT	CASSESYSSSYNSPLHF
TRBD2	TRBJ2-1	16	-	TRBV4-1	TGCGCCAGCAGCCAAGAGGCAGCGGGAGTAGGCAATGAGCAGTTCTTC	CASSQEAAGVGNEQFF
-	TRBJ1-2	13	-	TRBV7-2	TGTGCCAGCAGCTCCCACAGGGTTCGTGGCTACACCTTC	CASSSHRVRGYTF
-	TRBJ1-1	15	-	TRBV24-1	TGTGCCACCAGTGATTCCCGGACGGGAAACACTGAAGCTTTCTTT	CATSDSRTGNTEAFF
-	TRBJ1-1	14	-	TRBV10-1	TGCGCCAGCAGTGAGACGGAAAGGGGCACTGAAGCTTTCTTT	CASSETERGTEAFF
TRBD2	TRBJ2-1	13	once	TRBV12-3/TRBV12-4	TGTGCCAGCTCGACTAGCGGGAGCTATGAGCAGTTCTTC	CASSTSGSYEQFF
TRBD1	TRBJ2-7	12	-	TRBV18	TGTGCCAGCTCAGAACAGGGGGGCGAGCAGTACTTC	CASSEQGGEQYF
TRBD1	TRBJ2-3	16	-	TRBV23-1	TGCGCCAGCAGTCAACCAGGACAGGGGGACTCAGATACGCAGTATTTT	CASSQPGQGDSDTQYF
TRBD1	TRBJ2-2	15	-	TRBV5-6	TGTGCCAGCAGCCTAGGGGACAGGAACACCGGGGAGCTGTTTTTT	CASSLGDRNTGELFF
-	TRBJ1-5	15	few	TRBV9	TGTGCCAGCAGCGCTACTGGACAGCACAATCAGCCCCAGCATTTT	CASSATGQHNQPQHF
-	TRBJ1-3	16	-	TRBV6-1	TGTGCCAGCAGTGAATATGGCAGGGCTGGGGGAAACACCATATATTTT	CASSEYGRAGGNTIYF
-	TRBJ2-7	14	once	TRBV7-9	TGTGCCAGCAGCTCGACAGAGATCTCCTACGAGCAGTACTTC	CASSSTEISYEQYF
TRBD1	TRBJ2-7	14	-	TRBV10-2	TGCGCCAGCGGACGGACAGGGGGCGGCTACGAGCAGTACTTC	CASGRTGGGYEQYF
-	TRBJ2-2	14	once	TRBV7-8	TGTGCCAGCAGCTTTGGACTCAACACCGGGGAGCTGTTTTTT	CASSFGLNTGELFF
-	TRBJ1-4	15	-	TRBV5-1	TGCGCCAGCAGCTTGGCAGGGTTGGCTAATGAAAAACTGTTTTTT	CASSLAGLANEKLFF
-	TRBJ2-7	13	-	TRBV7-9	TGTGCCAGCAGCCCCCCCGGGACCTACGAGCAGTACTTC	CASSPPGTYEQYF
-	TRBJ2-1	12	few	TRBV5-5	TGTGCCAGCAGCTCCCTCTTCTATGAGCAGTTCTTC	CASSSLFYEQFF
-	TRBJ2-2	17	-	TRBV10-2	TGCGCCAGCACTAGTAGGGACACCGGATTGAACACCGGGGAGCTGTTTTTT	CASTSRDTGLNTGELFF
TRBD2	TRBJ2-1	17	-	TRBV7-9	TGTGCCAGCAGCTTAGGACTAGCGGGAGGGTTCTGGAATGAGCAGTTCTTC	CASSLGLAGGFWNEQFF
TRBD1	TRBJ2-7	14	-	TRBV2	TGTGCCAGCAGGCGGGACAGGGAAGCCTACGAGCAGTACTTC	CASRRDREAYEQYF
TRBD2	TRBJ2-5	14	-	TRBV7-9	TGTGCCAGCAGCGGACTAGCGGGGGGAGAGACCCAGTACTTC	CASSGLAGGETQYF
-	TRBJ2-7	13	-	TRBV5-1	TGCGCCAGCAGCACGTCACTAGGGAACGAGCAGTACTTC	CASSTSLGNEQYF
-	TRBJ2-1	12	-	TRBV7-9	TGTGCCAGCAGCTTAGGGGCAGATGAGCAGTTCTTC	CASSLGADEQFF
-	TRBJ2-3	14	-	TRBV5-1	TGCGCCAGCAGCCGGGACACAGGCACAGATACGCAGTATTTT	CASSRDTGTDTQYF
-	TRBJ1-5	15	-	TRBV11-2	TGTGCCAGCAGCCTTACAGCTTATAGCAATCAGCCCCAGCATTTT	CASSLTAYSNQPQHF
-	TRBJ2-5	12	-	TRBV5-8	TGTGCCAGCAGCGACCCACTAAAATCCCAGTACTTC	CASSDPLKSQYF
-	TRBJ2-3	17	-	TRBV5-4	TGTGCCAGCAGCCCGAGAGGCGGGACTGGGGGCACAGATACGCAGTATTTT	CASSPRGGTGGTDTQYF
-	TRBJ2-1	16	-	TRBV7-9	TGTGCCAGCAGCTCAGCCGGGACACGCTCCTACAATGAGCAGTTCTTC	CASSSAGTRSYNEQFF
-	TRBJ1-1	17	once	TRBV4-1	TGCGCCAGCAGCCACACCCGGACAGAGGGTTTGAACACTGAAGCTTTCTTT	CASSHTRTEGLNTEAFF
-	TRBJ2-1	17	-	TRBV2	TGTGCCAGCAGTGTAACAAAGGTGACCCCTGGGTGGAGTGAGCAGTTCTTC	CASSVTKVTPGWSEQFF
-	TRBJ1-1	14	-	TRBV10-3	TGTGCCATCAGTGGCGCACAGGGGAACACTGAAGCTTTCTTT	CAISGAQGNTEAFF
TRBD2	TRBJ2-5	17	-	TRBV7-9	TGTGCCAGCAGACCTAGCGGGGGGGATCGATTCCAAGAGACCCAGTACTTC	CASRPSGGDRFQETQYF
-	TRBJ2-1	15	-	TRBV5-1	TGCGCCAGCAGCTTGTCCGGGGGAAGATACAATGAGCAGTTCTTC	CASSLSGGRYNEQFF
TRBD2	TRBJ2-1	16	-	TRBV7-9	TGTGCCAGCAGCTTAGTTGCGGGAGGCTCCTACAATGAGCAGTTCTTC	CASSLVAGGSYNEQFF